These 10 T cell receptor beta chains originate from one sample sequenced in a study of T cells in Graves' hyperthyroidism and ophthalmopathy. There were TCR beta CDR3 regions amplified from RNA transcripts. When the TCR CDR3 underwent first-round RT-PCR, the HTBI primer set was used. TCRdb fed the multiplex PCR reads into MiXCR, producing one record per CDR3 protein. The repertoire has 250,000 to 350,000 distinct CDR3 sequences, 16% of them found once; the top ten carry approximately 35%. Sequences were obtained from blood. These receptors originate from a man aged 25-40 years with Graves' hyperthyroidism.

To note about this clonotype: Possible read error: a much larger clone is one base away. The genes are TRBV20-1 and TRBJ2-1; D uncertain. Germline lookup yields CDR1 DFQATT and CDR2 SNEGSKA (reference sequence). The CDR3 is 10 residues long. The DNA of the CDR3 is TGCAGTGCGACCTACAATGAGCGGTTCTTC. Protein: CSATYNERFF.

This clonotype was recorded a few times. The CDR3 DNA reads as TGTGCCAGCAGTTTAAGGAGTATCCACGAGCAGTACTTC. It yields the protein CASSLRSIHEQYF. J is TRBJ2-7 and V is TRBV27; D not resolved. This CDR3 region has 13 residues. With 2 bases removed from V and 5 bases from J, the gap between germline ends came to 10 bases. The germline V gene encodes CDR1 MNHEY and CDR2 SMNVEV (reference sequence).

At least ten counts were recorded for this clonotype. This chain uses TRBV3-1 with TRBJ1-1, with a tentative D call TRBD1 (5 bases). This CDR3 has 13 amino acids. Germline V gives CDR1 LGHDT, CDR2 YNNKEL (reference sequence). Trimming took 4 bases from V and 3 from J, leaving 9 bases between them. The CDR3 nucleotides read TGTGCCAGCAGCCGAGACAGATACACTGAAGCTTTCTTT. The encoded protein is CASSRDRYTEAFF.

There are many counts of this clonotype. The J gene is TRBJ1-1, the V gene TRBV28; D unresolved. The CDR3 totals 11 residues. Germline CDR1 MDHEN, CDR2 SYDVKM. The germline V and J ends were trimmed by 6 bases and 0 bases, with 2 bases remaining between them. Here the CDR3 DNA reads TGTGCCAGCAGAATGAACACTGAAGCTTTCTTT. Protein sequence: CASRMNTEAFF.

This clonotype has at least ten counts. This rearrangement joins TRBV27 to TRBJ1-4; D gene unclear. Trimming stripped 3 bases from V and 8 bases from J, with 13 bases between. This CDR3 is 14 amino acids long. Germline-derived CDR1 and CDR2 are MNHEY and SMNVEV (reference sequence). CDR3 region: CASSFVGSGEKLFF. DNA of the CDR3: TGTGCCAGCAGTTTTGTGGGAAGCGGCGAAAAACTGTTTTTT.

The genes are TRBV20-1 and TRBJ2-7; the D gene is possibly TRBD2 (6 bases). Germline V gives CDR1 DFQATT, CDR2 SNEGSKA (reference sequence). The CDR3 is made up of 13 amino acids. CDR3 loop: CSLAPGAPGEQYF. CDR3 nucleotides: TGCAGCCTCGCCCCGGGAGCGCCGGGCGAGCAGTACTTC.

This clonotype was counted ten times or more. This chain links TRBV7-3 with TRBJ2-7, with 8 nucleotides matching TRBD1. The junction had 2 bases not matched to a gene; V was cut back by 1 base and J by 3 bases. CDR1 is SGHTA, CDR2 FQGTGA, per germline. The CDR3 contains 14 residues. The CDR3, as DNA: TGTGCCAGCAGCTTAAACACAGGGGGCTACGAGCAGTACTTC. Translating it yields CASSLNTGGYEQYF.

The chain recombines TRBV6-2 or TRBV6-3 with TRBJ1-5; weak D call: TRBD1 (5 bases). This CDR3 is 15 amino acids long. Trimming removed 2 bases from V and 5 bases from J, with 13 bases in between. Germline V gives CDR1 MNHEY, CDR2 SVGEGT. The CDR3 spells CASSYNRGRDQPQHF. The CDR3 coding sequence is TGTGCCAGCAGTTACAATCGGGGGAGAGATCAGCCCCAGCATTTT.

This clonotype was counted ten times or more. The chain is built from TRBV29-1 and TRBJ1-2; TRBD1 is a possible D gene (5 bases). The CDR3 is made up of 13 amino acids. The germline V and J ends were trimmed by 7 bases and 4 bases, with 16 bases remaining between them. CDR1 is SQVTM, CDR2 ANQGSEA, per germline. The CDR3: CSANGGEGYGYTF. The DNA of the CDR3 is TGCAGCGCCAATGGAGGGGAAGGCTATGGCTACACCTTC. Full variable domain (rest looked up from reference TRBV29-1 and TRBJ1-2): SAVISQKPSRDICQRGTSLTIQCQVDSQVTMMFWYRQQPGQSLTLIATANQGSEATYESGFVIDKFPISRPNLTFSTLTVSNMSPEDSSIYLCSANGGEGYGYTFGSGTRLTVV.

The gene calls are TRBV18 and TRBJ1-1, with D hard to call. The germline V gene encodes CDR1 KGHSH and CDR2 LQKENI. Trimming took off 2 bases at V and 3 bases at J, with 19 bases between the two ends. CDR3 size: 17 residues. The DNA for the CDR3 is TGTGCCAGCTCACCATTACCGACCGGGAATCCGGACACTGAAGCTTTCTTT. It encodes CASSPLPTGNPDTEAFF.